This is a list of T cell receptor beta chains from one sample in a study of blood T cell repertoires in COVID-19. Profiled with immunoSEQ multiplex PCR; TCRdb holds only in-frame clones, not every one. The sample includes almost 200,000 clones, 79% of them seen just once. The sequencing input was peripheral blood. The source of these receptors is a woman between 35 and 50 years old with COVID-19, enrolled during active disease. CDR3s include the opening cysteine and the closing phenylalanine or tryptophan. The D gene is left open where the match is weak.

>.|TRBJ1-2|TRBV10-3
CAISESDRSLGYTF
>TRBD2|TRBJ2-1|TRBV19
CASGLAGGYEQFF
>.|TRBJ2-3|TRBV7-6
CASSLLRLSTDTQYF
>TRBD1|TRBJ2-2|TRBV6-6
CASSQNQGAGGELFF
>TRBD1|TRBJ2-5|TRBV18
CASLQGARETQYF
>.|TRBJ2-7|TRBV7-9
CASSLGHPYEQYF
>.|TRBJ2-5|TRBV3-1/TRBV3-2
CASSSATQYF
>.|TRBJ1-1|TRBV5-1
CASSPAPGDTEAFF
>.|TRBJ2-3|TRBV5-1
CASSQDLSDPDTQYF
>.|TRBJ2-5|TRBV10-3
CAIRGDSMGETQYF
>.|TRBJ1-2|TRBV5-1
CASSNSRAGYTF
>.|TRBJ2-2|TRBV5-8
CASNTGYTGELFF
>.|TRBJ2-2|TRBV21-1
CASSKVSSGSITGELFF
>TRBD2|TRBJ2-1|TRBV2
CASRILILAGGEQFF
>TRBD1|TRBJ1-2|TRBV4-2
CASSQEAGGLYGYTF
>.|TRBJ1-6|TRBV21-1
CASSKRDSGNSPLHF
>TRBD1|TRBJ1-6|TRBV7-3
CASSLRRQGDSPLHF
>.|TRBJ2-5|TRBV7-6
CASTLTAGLGGETQYF
>TRBD2|TRBJ2-3|TRBV24-1
CATSGASGLPGDTQYF
>TRBD1|TRBJ2-5|TRBV5-6
CASSFSGRQGQETQYF
>TRBD1|TRBJ2-1|TRBV6-1
CASSENRGRNEQFF
>.|TRBJ1-4|TRBV5-5
CASSLAGTQRGWEKLFF
>.|TRBJ1-6|TRBV28
CASSLLYNSPLHF
>.|TRBJ1-1|TRBV9
CASSYGGALNTEAFF
>.|TRBJ2-1|TRBV30
CAWSPPSAGKGNEQFF
>TRBD1|TRBJ1-3|TRBV5-1
CASSYSPQGTNTIYF
>TRBD1|TRBJ2-5|TRBV5-1
CASSSNPPGQEETQYF
>TRBD2|TRBJ2-5|TRBV5-4
CASSPLAGGVQETQYF
>.|TRBJ1-4|TRBV27
CASRSHPPEGEKLFF
>TRBD1|TRBJ1-1|TRBV3-1/TRBV3-2
CASSWLTGGETEAFF
>TRBD1|TRBJ1-2|TRBV5-1
CASSLGAGGGYTF
>.|TRBJ2-1|TRBV18
CASSPPYASSVPEQFF
>.|TRBJ1-4|TRBV4-3
CASSQGADRILFF
>TRBD1|TRBJ1-2|TRBV30
CAWIRAGGADGYTF
>TRBD1|TRBJ1-2|TRBV18
CASRQQGDGGYTF
>.|TRBJ1-5|TRBV7-8
CASTSQQANQPQHF
>TRBD1|TRBJ1-5|TRBV15
CATERGTGNQPQHF
>.|TRBJ1-5|TRBV11-2
CASSEGTGNSNQPQHF
>.|TRBJ1-2|TRBV6-4
CASSDSSPKFNYGYTF
>.|TRBJ1-1|TRBV25-1
CASSELIGGFSTEAFF
>TRBD1|TRBJ2-5|TRBV5-4
CASSRQGPETQYF
>.|TRBJ1-1|TRBV28
CASTLAASEAFF
>.|TRBJ1-1|TRBV29-1
CSVEDWAQGPEAFF
>.|TRBJ2-1|TRBV9
CASSSRDIMNEQFF
>.|TRBJ2-2|TRBV12-5
CASGPTGGTGELFF
>.|TRBJ2-2|TRBV19
CASKQLGTTGELFF
>TRBD2|TRBJ2-1|TRBV11-3
CASSLVTAGEWNEQFF
>.|TRBJ1-1|TRBV28
CASSSRNMNTEAFF
>TRBD1|TRBJ1-6|TRBV19
CASSMPGQVYNSPLHF
>.|TRBJ1-1|TRBV12-5
CASGLGARTEAFF
>.|TRBJ1-3|TRBV14
CASSPQQGLGNTIYF
>.|TRBJ2-2|TRBV6-5
CASSYGDYTGELFF
>.|TRBJ2-7|TRBV3-1/TRBV3-2
CASSQDGTDYEQYF